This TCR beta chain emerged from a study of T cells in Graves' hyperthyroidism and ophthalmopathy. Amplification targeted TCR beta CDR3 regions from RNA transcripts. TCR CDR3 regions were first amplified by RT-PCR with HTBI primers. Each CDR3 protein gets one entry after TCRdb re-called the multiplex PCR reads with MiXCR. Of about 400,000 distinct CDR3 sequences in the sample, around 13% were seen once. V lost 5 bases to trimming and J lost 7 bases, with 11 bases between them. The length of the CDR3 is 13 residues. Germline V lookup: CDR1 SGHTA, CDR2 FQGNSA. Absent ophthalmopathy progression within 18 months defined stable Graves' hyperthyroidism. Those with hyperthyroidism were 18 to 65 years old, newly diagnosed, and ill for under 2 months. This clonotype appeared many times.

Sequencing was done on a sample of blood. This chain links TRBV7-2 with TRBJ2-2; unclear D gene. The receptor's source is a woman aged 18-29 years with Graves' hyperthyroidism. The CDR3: CASSTHSDGELFF. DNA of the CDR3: TGTGCCAGCAGCACCCACTCGGACGGGGAGCTGTTTTTT.